This entry lists 23 T cell receptor beta chains sequenced from one sample in a study of patients and donors after allogeneic stem cell transplantation. A single record per CDR3 protein comes from TCRdb applying MiXCR to the RT-PCR reads. Of 400,000 to 450,000 distinct CDR3 sequences in the sample, 16% were seen once. Sample: blood, either unsorted or a sorted T cell fraction (not recorded which). Receptors originate from a human donor who was either an allogeneic HSCT recipient or a stem cell or donor lymphocyte infusion donor (not recorded which). It is not recorded whose cells these are; they may come from a transplant donor.

The rearrangement uses TRBV2 and TRBJ1-1; unclear D gene. V lost 7 bases and J lost 0, with 9 bases in between. Per germline, CDR1 SNHLY and CDR2 FYNNEI. The CDR3 sequence is 13 residues long. CDR3 in DNA: TGTGCCAGCAATGACACCATGAACACTGAAGCTTTCTTT. Its translation is CASNDTMNTEAFF.

This clonotype has a handful of counts. V and J are TRBV12-3 or TRBV12-4 and TRBJ1-5; 9 bases are shared with TRBD1. The V and J ends lost 7 bases and 5 bases, in that order; junction bases with no gene match: 3. This CDR3 has 13 residues. The CDR3 here is CASKGQGDQPQHF. CDR3 nucleotide sequence: TGTGCCAGCAAGGGACAGGGCGATCAGCCCCAGCATTTT.

CDR3 in DNA: TGCAGTGCTAGAGCCTCCTCGCGGGGGGGCTCTGGGGAGCTGTTTTTT. Translated: CSARASSRGGSGELFF. The chain employs TRBV20-1 and TRBJ2-2, with TRBD2 matching 9 bases. J was trimmed by 8 bases and V by 1 base; bases with no gene match: 11. This CDR3 has 16 residues. Per the germline V gene, CDR1 is DFQATT and CDR2 is SNEGSKA (reference sequence).

This clonotype has at least ten counts. The chain links TRBV18 to TRBJ2-5; D gene unclear. V lost 2 bases and J 2 bases, leaving 15 bases between the germline ends. The CDR3 has 16 residues. From germline, CDR1 is KGHSH and CDR2 LQKENI. CDR3 amino acids: CASSPYSPGPQETQYF. The DNA of the CDR3 is TGTGCCAGCTCACCATATAGTCCAGGACCACAAGAGACCCAGTACTTC.

V and J are TRBV7-9 and TRBJ2-7; no clear D. With 7 bases removed from V and 0 bases from J, the gap between germline ends came to 16 bases. The CDR3 covers 15 residues. Germline V gene lookup returns CDR1 SEHNR and CDR2 FQNEAQ (reference sequence). This chain's CDR3 is CASTPPLEISYEQYF. DNA for the CDR3: TGTGCCAGCACCCCCCCACTCGAAATCTCCTACGAGCAGTACTTC. The complete variable domain, with remaining parts taken from reference TRBV7-9 and TRBJ2-7, reads DTGVSQNPRHKITKRGQNVTFRCDPISEHNRLYWYRQTLGQGPEFLTYFQNEAQLEKSRLLSDRFSAERPKGSFSTLEIQRTEQGDSAMYLCASTPPLEISYEQYFGPGTRLTVT.

The V call is TRBV7-6, the J call TRBJ1-3; D is ambiguous. Per the germline V gene, CDR1 is SGHVS and CDR2 is FNYEAQ. The germline V and J ends were trimmed by 5 bases and 4 bases, with 21 bases remaining between them. The CDR3 contains 17 residues. CDR3 protein: CASSPQPPQDAGNTIYF. CDR3 bases: TGTGCCAGCAGCCCGCAGCCCCCGCAAGACGCCGGAAACACCATATATTTT.

This clonotype was seen a few times. This rearrangement joins TRBV12-3 or TRBV12-4 to TRBJ2-3; D is possibly TRBD1 or TRBD2 (5 bases each). The CDR3 spans 15 residues. Trimming cost V 3 bases and J 6 bases, with 16 bases left between them. DNA of the CDR3: TGTGCCAGCAGTTTGAGGGCGAGAGAGGGGGATACGCAGTATTTT. Encoded protein: CASSLRAREGDTQYF.

The sample holds a few counts of this clonotype. This sequence joins TRBV20-1 and TRBJ2-1, with D maybe TRBD2 (5 bases). Germline lookup yields CDR1 DFQATT and CDR2 SNEGSKA (reference sequence). V was shortened by 3 bases and J by 10 bases, with 10 bases between the two germline ends. CDR3 length: 11 residues. CDR3 nucleotide sequence: TGCAGTGCTAGTCTAGAGCGGGAGCAGTTCTTC. Its protein product is CSASLEREQFF.

The rearrangement uses TRBV12-3 or TRBV12-4 and TRBJ2-5; TRBD1 aligns across 9 bases. The CDR3 length is 15 residues. V shed 6 bases and J 5 bases; nucleotides not matched to a gene: 10. The chain's CDR3 is CASRRTGDRGETQYF. Here the CDR3 DNA reads TGTGCCAGCAGGCGGACAGGGGATCGCGGGGAGACCCAGTACTTC.

This clonotype was found a few times. The V call is TRBV11-2, the J call TRBJ2-1; maybe TRBD2 (6 bases). This CDR3 contains 19 residues. With 5 bases removed from V and 0 bases from J, the gap between germline ends came to 23 bases. Per the germline V gene, CDR1 is SGHAT and CDR2 is FQNNGV. The CDR3 sequence: CASSRGMGSVLSSYNEQFF. The CDR3 DNA follows: TGTGCCAGCAGCCGCGGGATGGGGAGCGTCTTAAGCTCCTACAATGAGCAGTTCTTC.

The chain couples TRBV6-5 to TRBJ2-1; possibly TRBD1 for D (6 bases). In germline, CDR1 is MNHEY, CDR2 SVGAGI. The ends were cut back, 2 bases at V and 7 bases at J, with 15 bases in the middle. This CDR3 region has 15 residues. This CDR3 reads CASSYRQVRANEQFF. The CDR3 nucleotides read TGTGCCAGCAGTTACCGACAGGTCAGAGCGAATGAGCAGTTCTTC.

This chain connects TRBV6-1 to TRBJ2-4, with 14 bases aligning to TRBD2. The V and J ends lost 5 bases and 1 base, in that order; junction bases with no gene match: 7. The CDR3 spans 18 residues. The V gene's germline CDR1 is MNHNS and CDR2 SASEGT. CDR3 region: CASSRTSGRSFAKNIQYF. The CDR3 DNA sequence: TGTGCCAGCAGTAGGACTAGCGGGAGGTCCTTTGCCAAAAACATTCAGTACTTC.

This clonotype came up a few times. This sequence joins TRBV7-9 and TRBJ2-5; D gene unclear. The CDR3 extends over 15 amino acids. V was shortened by 0 bases and J by 2 bases, with 10 bases between the two germline ends. Germline V gene lookup returns CDR1 SEHNR and CDR2 FQNEAQ (reference sequence). CDR3 region: CASSLAPLRQETQYF. CDR3 sequence (DNA): TGTGCCAGCAGCTTAGCCCCCCTTCGTCAAGAGACCCAGTACTTC. Together with reference TRBV7-9 and TRBJ2-5, the CDR3 gives the full variable domain: DTGVSQNPRHKITKRGQNVTFRCDPISEHNRLYWYRQTLGQGPEFLTYFQNEAQLEKSRLLSDRFSAERPKGSFSTLEIQRTEQGDSAMYLCASSLAPLRQETQYFGPGTRLLVL.

This clonotype was seen a few times. The rearrangement uses TRBV11-1 and TRBJ2-2; 9 nucleotides line up with TRBD2. Trimming removed 4 bases from V and 0 bases from J; junction bases left unmatched: 9. The CDR3 sequence is 18 residues long. Per the germline V gene, CDR1 is SGHAT and CDR2 is FQDESV (reference sequence). The CDR3 nucleotides are TGTGCCAGCAGCTCAGAAGCGGGAGGCCTCGCGAACACCGGGGAGCTGTTTTTT. Translation: CASSSEAGGLANTGELFF.

In this sample, this clonotype turned up a few times. V gene TRBV24-1 combines with J gene TRBJ2-3; 11 positions agree with TRBD1. The germline V gene encodes CDR1 KGHDR and CDR2 SFDVKD. V lost 10 bases and J lost 6; bases outside the gene matches: 14. This CDR3 contains 16 residues. The CDR3 protein is CATSADRGRFRDTQYF. The CDR3 DNA is TGTGCCACAAGCGCGGACAGGGGGCGGTTCCGGGATACGCAGTATTTT.

The chain is built from TRBV20-1 and TRBJ2-3; 10 bases are a match to TRBD2. V lost 3 bases and J lost 4; bases outside the gene matches: 10. CDR1 and CDR2 (germline): DFQATT, SNEGSKA (reference sequence). This CDR3 comprises 16 residues. The CDR3 region has the DNA TGCAGTGCTAGGGGGGTCACTAGCGGGATATCAGATACGCAGTATTTT. Translation gives CSARGVTSGISDTQYF.

The CDR3 DNA reads as TGCGCCAGCAGCTTGGAGGCGAGGACTAGCGGGGGGGCCTGGACAGATACGCAGTATTTT. This codes for CASSLEARTSGGAWTDTQYF. The chain couples TRBV5-1 to TRBJ2-3; 15 positions match TRBD2. The CDR3 covers 20 residues. J lost 3 bases, V lost 0 bases, and 11 bases had no gene match. Germline V gives CDR1 SGHRS, CDR2 YFSETQ.

A few counts support this clonotype. The V call is TRBV12-3 or TRBV12-4, the J call TRBJ1-5, with TRBD1 as a possible D gene (5 bases). The V end lost 6 bases, the J end lost 2 bases, and 11 bases lay between the germline ends. This CDR3 has 14 amino acids. The CDR3 sequence: CASSPVGGNQPQHF. In DNA, the CDR3 is TGTGCCAGCAGCCCGGTGGGGGGCAATCAGCCCCAGCATTTT.

This clonotype has just a few counts. The J gene is TRBJ1-1, the V gene TRBV6-1; TRBD1 is a possible D gene (5 bases). Germline values: CDR1 MNHNS, CDR2 SASEGT. The CDR3 is made up of 14 amino acids. The V gene lost 6 bases and the J gene lost 0 bases, with 11 bases spanning the gap. The CDR3 region has the DNA TGTGCCAGCAGGGGACCCACAATGAACACTGAAGCTTTCTTT. Residues: CASRGPTMNTEAFF.

This clonotype turned up a few times. This chain joins TRBV19 and TRBJ2-5, with TRBD1 matching 7 bases. Germline V gene sequence: CDR1 LNHDA, CDR2 SQIVND (reference sequence). This CDR3 is 12 amino acids long. The J segment lost 5 bases and the V segment lost 3 bases, leaving 0 bases of the junction unmatched. CDR3 loop: CASSMTGETQYF. The CDR3, as DNA: TGTGCCAGTAGTATGACAGGGGAGACCCAGTACTTC.

Remarks on this clonotype: An end of the junction does not agree with germline; a read error may underlie this. The J gene is TRBJ2-1, the V gene TRBV5-1; tentatively, D is TRBD1 or TRBD2 (6 bases each). The CDR3 consists of 15 residues. CDR1 is SGHRS and CDR2 is YFSETQ in the germline V gene. CDR3 in amino acids: CASGLGDARGDEQFF. The CDR3 coding sequence is TGCGCCAGCGGCTTAGGGGACGCGAGGGGGGATGAGCAGTTCTTC.

This clonotype was seen ten or more times. The chain employs TRBV7-9 and TRBJ2-2; tentative D call: TRBD2 (6 bases). The CDR3 covers 14 residues. The V gene's germline CDR1 is SEHNR and CDR2 FQNEAQ (reference sequence). The V and J ends lost 5 bases and 3 bases respectively, with 10 bases between them. The CDR3 nucleotides are TGTGCCAGCAGCGAAGGCGGGGACACCGGGGAGCTGTTTTTT. It yields the protein CASSEGGDTGELFF.

This clonotype came up once. This rearrangement joins TRBV12-3 or TRBV12-4 to TRBJ1-4; tentative D call: TRBD1 (5 bases). The germline V and J ends were trimmed by 10 bases and 3 bases, with 12 bases remaining between them. The CDR3 is made up of 13 amino acids. This CDR3 reads CATKTAPNEKLFF. The DNA for the CDR3 is TGTGCCACCAAGACAGCTCCTAATGAAAAACTGTTTTTT.